Below, one TCR beta chain is given with its context. Its antigen is undetermined. The CDR3 loop spans 16 amino acids. V dropped 5 bases and J dropped 1; count of bases not matched to a gene: 6. The germline V gene encodes CDR1 SGHVS and CDR2 FNYEAQ. This record belongs to a study of shared clonotypes between healthy human individuals. The study's findings and limits: Larger richness was generally estimated for naive than memory subsets. Generation probabilities were higher for clonotypes shared across all four sorted-subset donors than for unshared ones.

Naive CD8 cells comprised CD45RO-negative, CCR7-positively selected cells, excluding terminally differentiated effector memory CD45RA+ cells. The donors were adults (healthy and HIV-negative) with no recent acute infections or vaccinations. Genomic DNA of every subset was divided equally among multiple immunoSEQ plates. Here immunoSEQ multiplex PCR was the method, and the copy in TCRdb shows in-frame clones only, minus some. The data show some 2 million clones, around 96% seen once. This receptor was obtained from a man aged 18 to 29 in good health. The chain is built from TRBV7-6 and TRBJ2-2; TRBD1 matches at 8 bases. The specimen sequenced was naive CD8+ T cells sorted from blood. For the CDR3, the DNA is TGTGCCAGCAGCACCTCCGGGACAGGGAACACCGGGGAGCTGTTTTTT. It specifies CASSTSGTGNTGELFF.